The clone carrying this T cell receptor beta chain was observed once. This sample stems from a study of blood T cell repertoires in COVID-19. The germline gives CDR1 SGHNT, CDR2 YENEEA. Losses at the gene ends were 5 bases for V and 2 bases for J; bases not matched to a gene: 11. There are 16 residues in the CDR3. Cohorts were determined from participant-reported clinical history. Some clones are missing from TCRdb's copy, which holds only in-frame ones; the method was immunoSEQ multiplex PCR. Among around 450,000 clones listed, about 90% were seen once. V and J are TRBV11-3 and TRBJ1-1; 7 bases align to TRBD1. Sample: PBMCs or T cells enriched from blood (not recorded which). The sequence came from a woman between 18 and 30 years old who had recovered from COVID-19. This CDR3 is CASSRMRQGANTEAFF. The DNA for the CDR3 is TGTGCCAGCAGCCGTATGAGACAGGGAGCTAACACTGAAGCTTTCTTT. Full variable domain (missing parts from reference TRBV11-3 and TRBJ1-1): EAGVVQSPRYKIIEKKQPVAFWCNPISGHNTLYWYLQNLGQGPELLIRYENEEAVDDSQLPKDRFSAERLKGVDSTLKIQPAELGDSAVYLCASSRMRQGANTEAFFGQGTRLTVV.